The 10 T cell receptor beta chains below were found in one sample sequenced in a study of cytomegalovirus exposure and HLA in healthy donors. Primers for the PCR totalled 60 Vbeta and 13 Jbeta. Produced via immunoSEQ multiplex PCR; TCRdb's table is partial and in-frame only. The table records 95,000 to 110,000 clones, roughly 79% of them present only once. Sequencing was performed on PBMCs. The receptors were gathered from a man in his forties or fifties in good health and CMV-seropositive.

The chain carries TRBV28 and TRBJ2-7, with D perhaps TRBD1 (5 bases). This CDR3 region has 15 residues. Germline V gene sequence: CDR1 MDHEN, CDR2 SYDVKM. V was shortened by 5 bases and J by 2 bases, with 16 bases between the two germline ends. CDR3 DNA sequence: TGTGCCAGCAGTCGATCGCAGGGCATCACCTACGAGCAGTACTTC. Translating gives CASSRSQGITYEQYF.

CDR3: CASRLTSGGTQYF. The CDR3 DNA reads TGTGCCAGCAGGCTTACTAGCGGTGGGACCCAGTACTTC. The chain joins TRBV28 to TRBJ2-5, with TRBD2 matching over 8 bases. Germline V CDR1 and CDR2: MDHEN, SYDVKM. The CDR3 has 13 amino acids. V was clipped by 6 bases and J by 7 bases; unmatched bases: 7.

The J gene is TRBJ2-7, the V gene TRBV4-3, with 9 positions matching TRBD2. The germline V gene encodes CDR1 LGHNA and CDR2 YSLEER. With 1 base clipped from V and 6 bases from J, the junction kept 4 bases outside the gene matches. There are 14 residues in the CDR3. For the CDR3, the DNA is TGCGCCAGCAGCCAAGTGCGGGAGGGCCCCGAGCAGTACTTC. Protein product: CASSQVREGPEQYF.

The chain joins TRBV11-2 to TRBJ2-7; a possible D gene is TRBD1 (6 bases). V shed 1 base and J shed 2 bases, with 12 bases lying between them. The CDR3 is 15 amino acids. Germline CDR1 is SGHAT and CDR2 is FQNNGV. The CDR3 sequence is CASSLGSRDTYEQYF. The DNA for the CDR3 is TGTGCCAGCAGCTTAGGGTCCCGGGACACCTACGAGCAGTACTTC. Complete variable domain (other parts from reference TRBV11-2 and TRBJ2-7): EAGVAQSPRYKIIEKRQSVAFWCNPISGHATLYWYQQILGQGPKLLIQFQNNGVVDDSQLPKDRFSAERLKGVDSTLKIQPAKLEDSAVYLCASSLGSRDTYEQYFGPGTRLTVT.

The V call is TRBV21-1, the J call TRBJ2-2; the D call in the table, TRBD1, was not verified against the DNA. TRBV21-1 is assigned pseudogene status. The CDR3 contains 17 residues. This CDR3 reads CASISGQATPHIGELFF. The CDR3 region has the DNA TGTGCCAGCATCTCGGGACAGGCGACACCACACATCGGGGAGCTGTTTTTT.

V and J are TRBV5-8 and TRBJ2-1, with TRBD1 matching over 9 bases. CDR1 SGHTS and CDR2 YDEGEE come from the germline V gene. The CDR3 is 15 residues long. V was pared by 5 bases and J by 4 bases, with 7 bases of the junction left unmatched. CDR3 sequence: CASSQDRGRYNEQFF. Written as DNA, the CDR3 is TGTGCCAGCAGTCAGGACAGGGGAAGATACAATGAGCAGTTCTTC.

The chain employs TRBV7-8 and TRBJ2-2; D may be TRBD2 (5 bases). The germline V gene encodes CDR1 SGHVS and CDR2 FQNEAQ. The CDR3 loop spans 15 amino acids. V shed 0 bases and J shed 2 bases, with 7 bases lying between them. The CDR3, as DNA: TGTGCCAGCAGCTTAGCTAGCGCCAACACCGGGGAGCTGTTTTTT. It specifies CASSLASANTGELFF.

The chain uses TRBV29-1 and TRBJ2-7; 8 nucleotides align to TRBD2. V shed 5 bases and J 2 bases; nucleotides not matched to a gene: 8. This CDR3 is 14 amino acids long. Per germline, CDR1 SQVTM and CDR2 ANQGSEA. In nucleotides, the CDR3 is TGCAGCGTTCGTAGCGGGATAGTCCCCTACGAGCAGTACTTC. This encodes CSVRSGIVPYEQYF.

The chain carries TRBV18 and TRBJ1-2, with 8 bases fitting TRBD1. The germline CDR1 and CDR2 sequences are KGHSH and LQKENI. Trimming removed 4 bases from V and 2 bases from J; junction bases left unmatched: 6. The CDR3 runs 15 residues. The CDR3 region has the DNA TGTGCCAGCTCACAAACCGACAGGGGCAACTATGGCTACACCTTC. This sequence encodes CASSQTDRGNYGYTF.

V gene TRBV27 combines with J gene TRBJ1-4; D may be TRBD1 (6 bases). The V and J ends lost 6 bases and 2 bases respectively, with 10 bases between them. The CDR3 is made up of 14 amino acids. Germline loops: CDR1 MNHEY, CDR2 SMNVEV (reference sequence). The CDR3 DNA sequence: TGTGCCAGCAGAGTACAGGGTACTAATGAAAAACTGTTTTTT. It yields the protein CASRVQGTNEKLFF.